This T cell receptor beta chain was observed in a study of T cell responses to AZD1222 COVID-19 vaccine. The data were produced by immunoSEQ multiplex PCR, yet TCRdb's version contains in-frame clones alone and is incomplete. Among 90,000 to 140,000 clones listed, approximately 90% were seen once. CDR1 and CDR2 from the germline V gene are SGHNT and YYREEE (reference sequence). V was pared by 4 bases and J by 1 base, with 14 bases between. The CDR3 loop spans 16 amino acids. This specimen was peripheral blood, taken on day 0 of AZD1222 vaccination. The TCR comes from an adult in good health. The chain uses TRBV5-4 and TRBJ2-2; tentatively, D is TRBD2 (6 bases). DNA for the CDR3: TGTGCCAGCAGCGCAGCGGCCGGGGGGAACACCGGGGAGCTGTTTTTT. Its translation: CASSAAAGGNTGELFF.